The T cell receptor beta chain described here comes from a study of T-cell reconstitution after alpha-beta-depleted transplantation in children. Construction of the TCRbeta library involved unique molecular identifiers. MiXCR was run by TCRdb on the PCR reads, yielding one entry per CDR3 protein. The data show 500,000 or so distinct CDR3 sequences, around 10% seen once. V gave up 0 bases and J gave up 4 bases, with 10 bases separating them. The CDR3 contains 15 residues. The germline V gene encodes CDR1 SGDLS and CDR2 YYNGEE. Regarding this clonotype: The antigen remains undetermined.

Findings and caveats of the study: At one year after transplant, newly produced T cells mostly accounted for T-cell counts and diversity.

The chain recombines TRBV9 with TRBJ2-2; D gene uncertain. The sample here was PBMCs, mostly from graft donor cells, taken 180 days after TCRalphabeta/CD19-depleted stem cell transplant. This receptor was obtained from a female patient between 2 and 15 years old who had a stem cell transplant for aplastic anemia, so the T cells may come from the graft donor. DNA of the CDR3: TGTGCCAGCAGCGTAGACGCAGCCAGCACCGGGGAGCTGTTTTTT. Its protein is CASSVDAASTGELFF.